This TCR beta chain was obtained from a study of blood T cell repertoires in COVID-19. Measured with immunoSEQ multiplex PCR; TCRdb has only the in-frame clones, and not every one. Of 250,000 to 300,000 clones listed, 89% are singletons. Individuals aged roughly 18 to 95 years were recruited from approximately 24 US areas. The sample taken for sequencing was PBMCs or T cells enriched from blood (not recorded which). The receptor comes from a woman in her 40s who had recovered from COVID-19.

The CDR3 DNA sequence: TGTGCCAGCAGTTCACAGGGGTCTGGAAACACCATATATTTT. Translation: CASSSQGSGNTIYF. V and J are TRBV6-5 and TRBJ1-3; 7 nucleotides line up with TRBD1. The V segment lost 4 bases and the J segment 1 base; nucleotides outside the gene matches: 1. Germline assignment: CDR1 MNHEY and CDR2 SVGAGI. This CDR3 has 14 residues.